The rows below give T cell receptor beta chains drawn from one sample of a study of T cell changes during pregnancy in multiple sclerosis. The repertoire was sequenced with immunoSEQ multiplex PCR; TCRdb's copy has only in-frame clones and lacks some. The top ten clones hold about 14% of a sample with under 15,000 clones, 86% of them seen once. The sample in question was CD8+ T cells from peripheral blood mononuclear cells, obtained in the second trimester of pregnancy. The receptors here all came from a female donor in good health, enrolled as a control in a pregnancy study. Both conserved end residues are part of each CDR3. D genes are given only for firm matches. Clone size appears in some rows only: once, few, many, or a class for an expanded clone.

clone_size: once
j_call: TRBJ2-1
v_call: TRBV4-3
d_call: TRBD1
cdr3_aa: CASSPRTGKFDEQFF
cdr3_nt: TGCGCCAGCAGCCCCCGGACAGGTAAATTTGATGAGCAGTTCTTC

clone_size: -
j_call: TRBJ2-1
v_call: TRBV2
d_call: -
cdr3_aa: CASSEISSYNEQFF
cdr3_nt: TGTGCCAGCAGTGAAATTAGCTCCTACAATGAGCAGTTCTTC

clone_size: -
j_call: TRBJ2-1
v_call: TRBV9
d_call: TRBD1
cdr3_aa: CASSVDRGDEQFF
cdr3_nt: TGTGCCAGCAGCGTGGACAGGGGCGATGAGCAGTTCTTC

clone_size: -
j_call: TRBJ2-3
v_call: TRBV9
d_call: -
cdr3_aa: CASSVVVSGTDTQYF
cdr3_nt: TGTGCCAGCAGCGTAGTGGTAAGCGGAACAGATACGCAGTATTTT

clone_size: -
j_call: TRBJ1-1
v_call: TRBV5-1
d_call: -
cdr3_aa: CASSLADGGSATEAFF
cdr3_nt: TGCGCCAGCAGCTTGGCCGACGGAGGGTCGGCCACTGAAGCTTTCTTT

clone_size: -
j_call: TRBJ2-7
v_call: TRBV27
d_call: TRBD2
cdr3_aa: CASSSSGGGSYEQYF
cdr3_nt: TGTGCCAGCAGCTCCAGCGGGGGAGGGTCCTACGAGCAGTACTTC

clone_size: -
j_call: TRBJ1-1
v_call: TRBV5-1
d_call: -
cdr3_aa: CASSLGSGGESTEAFF
cdr3_nt: TGCGCCAGCAGCTTGGGGAGCGGGGGCGAATCCACTGAAGCTTTCTTT

clone_size: -
j_call: TRBJ2-7
v_call: TRBV7-8
d_call: -
cdr3_aa: CASTPVVWEVPFYEQYF
cdr3_nt: TGTGCCAGCACCCCCGTGGTGTGGGAGGTCCCTTTTTACGAGCAGTACTTC

clone_size: few
j_call: TRBJ1-1
v_call: TRBV9
d_call: -
cdr3_aa: CASSEWGTTEAFF
cdr3_nt: TGTGCCAGCAGCGAATGGGGCACTACTGAAGCTTTCTTT

clone_size: once
j_call: TRBJ2-1
v_call: TRBV5-6
d_call: -
cdr3_aa: CASSLDRVAEQFF
cdr3_nt: TGTGCCAGCAGCTTGGACAGGGTGGCTGAGCAGTTCTTC

clone_size: -
j_call: TRBJ1-2
v_call: TRBV6-1
d_call: -
cdr3_aa: CASSEEDYGYTF
cdr3_nt: TGTGCCAGCAGTGAGGAGGATTATGGCTACACCTTC

clone_size: once
j_call: TRBJ2-1
v_call: TRBV13
d_call: TRBD2
cdr3_aa: CASSPQTSGYNEQFF
cdr3_nt: TGTGCCAGCAGCCCTCAGACTAGCGGCTACAATGAGCAGTTCTTC

clone_size: once
j_call: TRBJ2-1
v_call: TRBV5-1
d_call: TRBD2
cdr3_aa: CASSPLAGRLYNEQFF
cdr3_nt: TGCGCCAGCAGCCCCCTAGCGGGGCGCCTCTACAATGAGCAGTTCTTC

clone_size: -
j_call: TRBJ2-2
v_call: TRBV10-3
d_call: -
cdr3_aa: CAISPDGGGELFF
cdr3_nt: TGTGCCATCAGTCCTGACGGGGGCGGGGAGCTGTTTTTT

clone_size: -
j_call: TRBJ1-2
v_call: TRBV5-1
d_call: TRBD1
cdr3_aa: CASSLPMVRDRLDNGYTF
cdr3_nt: TGCGCCAGCAGTCTTCCCATGGTCCGGGACAGGTTAGACAATGGCTACACCTTC

clone_size: -
j_call: TRBJ1-2
v_call: TRBV5-6
d_call: -
cdr3_aa: CASSFRTVVDYGYTF
cdr3_nt: TGTGCCAGCAGCTTCCGGACAGTCGTAGACTATGGCTACACCTTC

clone_size: once
j_call: TRBJ1-1
v_call: TRBV11-2
d_call: -
cdr3_aa: CASSSFSGAFF
cdr3_nt: TGTGCCAGCAGCTCATTTTCGGGAGCTTTCTTT

clone_size: -
j_call: TRBJ2-7
v_call: TRBV5-6
d_call: -
cdr3_aa: CASSLDRNGPSSYEQYF
cdr3_nt: TGTGCCAGCAGCTTGGATCGTAACGGCCCTAGCTCCTACGAGCAGTACTTC

clone_size: once
j_call: TRBJ2-5
v_call: TRBV5-1
d_call: TRBD2
cdr3_aa: CASSQSASGVLSETQYF
cdr3_nt: TGCGCCAGCAGCCAATCAGCCAGCGGGGTGTTATCAGAGACCCAGTACTTC

clone_size: -
j_call: TRBJ1-1
v_call: TRBV5-6
d_call: -
cdr3_aa: CASSLAPGWGDTEAFF
cdr3_nt: TGTGCCAGCAGCTTGGCCCCGGGTTGGGGGGACACTGAAGCTTTCTTT

clone_size: -
j_call: TRBJ1-5
v_call: TRBV15
d_call: -
cdr3_aa: CATSPGRGGNQPQHF
cdr3_nt: TGTGCCACCAGCCCCGGGAGGGGTGGCAATCAGCCCCAGCATTTT

clone_size: -
j_call: TRBJ2-7
v_call: TRBV27
d_call: TRBD1
cdr3_aa: CASSFRDRGTYEQYF
cdr3_nt: TGTGCCAGCAGTTTTAGGGACAGGGGTACCTACGAGCAGTACTTC

clone_size: -
j_call: TRBJ1-2
v_call: TRBV5-6
d_call: -
cdr3_aa: CASSYKGVSDGYTF
cdr3_nt: TGTGCCAGCAGCTATAAAGGGGTGTCGGACGGCTACACCTTC

clone_size: -
j_call: TRBJ2-3
v_call: TRBV29-1
d_call: TRBD1
cdr3_aa: CSDHGDRGTDTQYF
cdr3_nt: TGCAGCGACCACGGGGACAGGGGCACAGATACGCAGTATTTT